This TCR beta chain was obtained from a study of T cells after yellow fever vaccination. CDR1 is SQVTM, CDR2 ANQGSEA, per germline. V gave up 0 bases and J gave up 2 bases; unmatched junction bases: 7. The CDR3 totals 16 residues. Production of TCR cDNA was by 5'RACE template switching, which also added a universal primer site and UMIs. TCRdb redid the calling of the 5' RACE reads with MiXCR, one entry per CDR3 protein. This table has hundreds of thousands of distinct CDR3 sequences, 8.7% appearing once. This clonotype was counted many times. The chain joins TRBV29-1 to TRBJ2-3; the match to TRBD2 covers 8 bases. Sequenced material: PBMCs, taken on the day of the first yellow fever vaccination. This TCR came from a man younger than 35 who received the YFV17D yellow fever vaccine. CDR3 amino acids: CSVEDPLGGATDTQYF. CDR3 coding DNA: TGCAGCGTTGAAGATCCCCTCGGGGGGGCCACAGATACGCAGTATTTT.